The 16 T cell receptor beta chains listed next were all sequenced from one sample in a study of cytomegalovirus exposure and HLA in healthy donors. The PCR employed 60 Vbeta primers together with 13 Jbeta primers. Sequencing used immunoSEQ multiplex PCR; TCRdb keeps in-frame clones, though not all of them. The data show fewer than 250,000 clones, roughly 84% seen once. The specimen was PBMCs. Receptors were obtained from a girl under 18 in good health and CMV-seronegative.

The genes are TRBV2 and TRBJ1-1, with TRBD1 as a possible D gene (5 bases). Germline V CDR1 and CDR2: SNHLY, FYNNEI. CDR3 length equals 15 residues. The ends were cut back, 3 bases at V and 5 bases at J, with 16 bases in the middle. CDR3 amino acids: CASSDWGGGRTEAFF. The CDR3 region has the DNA TGTGCCAGCAGTGATTGGGGGGGAGGGAGGACTGAAGCTTTCTTT.

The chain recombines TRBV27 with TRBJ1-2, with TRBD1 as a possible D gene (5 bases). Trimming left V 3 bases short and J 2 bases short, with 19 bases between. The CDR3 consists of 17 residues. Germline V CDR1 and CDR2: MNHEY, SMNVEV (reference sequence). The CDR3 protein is CASSFWQGGVRNYGYTF. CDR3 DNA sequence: TGTGCCAGCAGTTTTTGGCAGGGAGGAGTCCGCAACTATGGCTACACCTTC.

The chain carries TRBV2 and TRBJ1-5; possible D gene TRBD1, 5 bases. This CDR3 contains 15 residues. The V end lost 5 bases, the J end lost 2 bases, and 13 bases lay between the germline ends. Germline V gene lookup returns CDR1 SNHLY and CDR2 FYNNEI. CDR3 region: CASSSQDTRNQPQHF. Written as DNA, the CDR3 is TGTGCCAGCAGTTCACAGGATACGCGCAATCAGCCCCAGCATTTT.

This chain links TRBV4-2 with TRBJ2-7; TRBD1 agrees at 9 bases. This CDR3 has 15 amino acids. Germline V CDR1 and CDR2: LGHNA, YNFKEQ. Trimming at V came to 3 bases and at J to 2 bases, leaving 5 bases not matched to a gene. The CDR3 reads CASSQTGTGPYEQYF. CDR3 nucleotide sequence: TGTGCCAGCAGCCAGACCGGGACAGGGCCCTACGAGCAGTACTTC.

The CDR3 coding sequence is TGTGCCAGCACGTGGGGCAGCTATGGCTACACCTTC. It specifies CASTWGSYGYTF. The chain combines TRBV6-1 with TRBJ1-2; a possible D gene is TRBD1 (5 bases). Per the germline V gene, CDR1 is MNHNS and CDR2 is SASEGT. The length of the CDR3 is 12 residues. The V and J ends lost 7 bases and 4 bases respectively, with 10 bases between them.

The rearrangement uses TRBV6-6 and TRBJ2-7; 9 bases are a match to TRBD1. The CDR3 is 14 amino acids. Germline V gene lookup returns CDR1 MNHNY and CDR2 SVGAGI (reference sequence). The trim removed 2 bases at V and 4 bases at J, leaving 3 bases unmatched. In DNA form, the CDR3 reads TGTGCCAGCAGTTACGGACAGGGGCTGTACGAGCAGTACTTC. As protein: CASSYGQGLYEQYF.

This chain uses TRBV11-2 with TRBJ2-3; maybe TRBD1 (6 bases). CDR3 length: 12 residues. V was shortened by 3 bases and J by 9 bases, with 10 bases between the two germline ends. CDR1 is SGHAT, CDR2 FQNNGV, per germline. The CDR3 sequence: CASSLRGFTQYF. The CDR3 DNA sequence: TGTGCCAGCAGCTTGAGGGGGTTCACGCAGTATTTT.

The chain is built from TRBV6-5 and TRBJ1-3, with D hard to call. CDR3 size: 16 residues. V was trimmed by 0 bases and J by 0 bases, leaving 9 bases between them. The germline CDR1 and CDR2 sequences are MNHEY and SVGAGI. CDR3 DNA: TGTGCCAGCAGTTACTCGAGTAGCCACTCTGGAAACACCATATATTTT. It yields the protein CASSYSSSHSGNTIYF.

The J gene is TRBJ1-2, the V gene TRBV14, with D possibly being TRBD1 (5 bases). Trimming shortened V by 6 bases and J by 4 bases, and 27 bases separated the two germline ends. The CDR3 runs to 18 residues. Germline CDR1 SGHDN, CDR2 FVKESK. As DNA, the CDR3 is TGTGCCAGCAGTCAAACGGGGACTTCGTTTTTGGCTAGCTATGGCTACACCTTC. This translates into CASSQTGTSFLASYGYTF.

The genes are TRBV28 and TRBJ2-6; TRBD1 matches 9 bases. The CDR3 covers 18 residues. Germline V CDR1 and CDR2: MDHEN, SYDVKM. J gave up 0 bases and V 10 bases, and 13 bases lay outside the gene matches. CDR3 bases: TGTGCCACCGCGAGCCGGGACAGGGTCCGCTCTGGGGCCAACGTCCTGACTTTC. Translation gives CATASRDRVRSGANVLTF. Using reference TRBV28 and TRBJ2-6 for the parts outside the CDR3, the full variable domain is DVKVTQSSRYLVKRTGEKVFLECVQDMDHENMFWYRQDPGLGLRLIYFSYDVKMKEKGDIPEGYSVSREKKERFSLILESASTNQTSMYLCATASRDRVRSGANVLTFGAGSRLTVL.

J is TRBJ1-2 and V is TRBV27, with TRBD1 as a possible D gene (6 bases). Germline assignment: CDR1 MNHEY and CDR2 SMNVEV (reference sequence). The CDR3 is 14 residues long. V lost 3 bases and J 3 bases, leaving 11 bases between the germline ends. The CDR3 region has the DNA TGTGCCAGCAGTTTTACAGGGCGCTACTATGGCTACACCTTC. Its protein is CASSFTGRYYGYTF.

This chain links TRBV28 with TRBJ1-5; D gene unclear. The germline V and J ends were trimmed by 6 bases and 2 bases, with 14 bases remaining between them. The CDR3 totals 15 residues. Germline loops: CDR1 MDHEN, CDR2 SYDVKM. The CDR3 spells CASREPPIGNQPQHF. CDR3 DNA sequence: TGTGCCAGCAGGGAGCCTCCTATAGGCAATCAGCCCCAGCATTTT. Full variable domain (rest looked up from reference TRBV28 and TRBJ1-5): DVKVTQSSRYLVKRTGEKVFLECVQDMDHENMFWYRQDPGLGLRLIYFSYDVKMKEKGDIPEGYSVSREKKERFSLILESASTNQTSMYLCASREPPIGNQPQHFGDGTRLSIL.

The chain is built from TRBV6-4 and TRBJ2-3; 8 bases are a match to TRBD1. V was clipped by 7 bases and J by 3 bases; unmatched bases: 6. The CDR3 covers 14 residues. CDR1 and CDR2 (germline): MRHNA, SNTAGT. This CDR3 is CASNRGFETDTQYF. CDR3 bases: TGTGCCAGCAACAGGGGGTTTGAGACAGATACGCAGTATTTT.

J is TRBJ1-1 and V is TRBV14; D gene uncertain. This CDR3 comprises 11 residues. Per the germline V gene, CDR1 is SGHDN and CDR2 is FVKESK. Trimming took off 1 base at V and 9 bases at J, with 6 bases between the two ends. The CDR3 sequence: CASSQGQKAFF. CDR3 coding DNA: TGTGCCAGCAGCCAAGGGCAGAAAGCTTTCTTT.

The CDR3, as DNA: TGTGCCAGCAGCTTAGGTTCGGCTAGCGGGAGCCATGAGCAGTTCTTC. This sequence encodes CASSLGSASGSHEQFF. This chain uses TRBV7-6 with TRBJ2-1, with TRBD2 identical over 10 bases. Unmatched junction bases numbered 8, after V lost 1 base and J lost 8 bases. This CDR3 region has 16 residues. Germline CDR1 is SGHVS and CDR2 is FNYEAQ. Full variable domain (rest looked up from reference TRBV7-6 and TRBJ2-1): GAGVSQSPRYKVTKRGQDVALRCDPISGHVSLYWYRQALGQGPEFLTYFNYEAQQDKSGLPNDRFSAERPEGSISTLTIQRTEQRDSAMYRCASSLGSASGSHEQFFGPGTRLTVL.

The CDR3 here is CASSMVSAGIRYEQYF. Here the CDR3 DNA reads TGTGCCAGTAGTATGGTCTCTGCAGGGATACGGTACGAGCAGTACTTC. The J gene is TRBJ2-7, the V gene TRBV19, with D perhaps matching TRBD1 (5 bases). Germline values: CDR1 LNHDA, CDR2 SQIVND (reference sequence). The germline V and J ends were trimmed by 3 bases and 4 bases, with 19 bases remaining between them. The CDR3 extends over 16 amino acids.